Following are 29 T cell receptor beta chains from one sample sequenced in a study of response to subunit inactivated influenza vaccine. TCRdb recomputed calls from the RT-PCR reads with MiXCR, one row per CDR3 protein. The sample contains 450,000 to 600,000 distinct CDR3 sequences, approximately 6.9% of which appear only once. Sequences were derived from PBMCs from blood, sampled about 24 months after vaccination. These receptors were collected from a man aged 50 to 75 who received an inactivated influenza vaccine.

J is TRBJ2-7 and V is TRBV7-2, with D perhaps TRBD2 (5 bases). Looked up from germline, CDR1 is SGHTA and CDR2 is FQGNSA. CDR3 length: 14 residues. V shed 1 base and J shed 7 bases, with 14 bases lying between them. The CDR3 region has the DNA TGTGCCAGCAGCTTAGATGCGGGCCCCTGGGAGCAGTACTTC. It encodes CASSLDAGPWEQYF.

In its sample, this clonotype was seen a few times. V usage is TRBV28 and J usage is TRBJ2-7, with unresolved D. Germline CDR1 and CDR2: MDHEN and SYDVKM. Between the trimmed V and J ends, which lost 2 bases and 2 bases, there was a span of 10 bases. This CDR3 is 14 amino acids long. The CDR3 DNA sequence: TGTGCCAGCAGTTTACTGGGCAGAGCCTACGAGCAGTACTTC. Its protein is CASSLLGRAYEQYF.

This chain connects TRBV20-1 to TRBJ2-5; 8 bases fit TRBD2. The germline V gene encodes CDR1 DFQATT and CDR2 SNEGSKA (reference sequence). J was trimmed by 8 bases and V by 5 bases; bases with no gene match: 13. The CDR3 totals 14 residues. The CDR3 spells CSAPSGGYGDTQYF. In DNA form, the CDR3 reads TGCAGTGCTCCCTCGGGGGGGTATGGAGATACCCAGTACTTC.

J is TRBJ2-2 and V is TRBV12-3 or TRBV12-4, with no clear D. The CDR3 is 11 amino acids. V lost 5 bases and J lost 8, with 6 bases in between. The CDR3, as DNA: TGTGCCAGCAGTAGGATTGGGGAGCTGTTTTTT. It codes for CASSRIGELFF.

This clonotype was recorded a few times. This chain links TRBV7-2 with TRBJ2-2, with D unclear. The germline V gene encodes CDR1 SGHTA and CDR2 FQGNSA. V lost 4 bases and J lost 6, with 15 bases in between. This CDR3 region has 15 residues. Here the CDR3 reads CASSSRSHVPGELFF. The CDR3, as DNA: TGTGCCAGCAGCTCCCGTTCGCACGTTCCCGGGGAGCTGTTTTTT.

This sequence joins TRBV11-2 and TRBJ1-2; tentatively, D is TRBD1 (5 bases). The length of the CDR3 is 18 residues. V gave up 1 base and J gave up 0 bases, with 18 bases separating them. Per germline, CDR1 SGHAT and CDR2 FQNNGV. The CDR3 nucleotides are TGTGCCAGCAGCTTAGGGAGGGGCATGCAAGGCCCTAACTATGGCTACACCTTC. This translates into CASSLGRGMQGPNYGYTF. Variable domain in full (rest from reference TRBV11-2 and TRBJ1-2): EAGVAQSPRYKIIEKRQSVAFWCNPISGHATLYWYQQILGQGPKLLIQFQNNGVVDDSQLPKDRFSAERLKGVDSTLKIQPAKLEDSAVYLCASSLGRGMQGPNYGYTFGSGTRLTVV.

This clonotype was counted between two and nine times. V gene TRBV25-1 combines with J gene TRBJ1-2; 9 nucleotides agree with TRBD1. The junction had 12 bases not matched to a gene; V was cut back by 2 bases and J by 8 bases. The CDR3 runs to 16 residues. The germline V gene has CDR1 MGHDK and CDR2 SYGVNS. Here the CDR3 reads CASSEIGTGQLGGYTF. The CDR3 DNA sequence: TGTGCCAGCAGTGAAATCGGGACAGGGCAACTCGGAGGCTACACCTTC.

There are a few counts of this clonotype. The chain carries TRBV20-1 and TRBJ1-2; TRBD1 agrees at 11 bases. The CDR3 runs to 15 residues. CDR1 is DFQATT, CDR2 SNEGSKA, per germline (reference sequence). V shed 6 bases, J shed 2 bases, and the junction held 8 bases outside the gene matches. CDR3 bases: TGCAGTGCCTCCCCCCGGGACAGGGGGAACTATGGCTACACCTTC. Residues: CSASPRDRGNYGYTF.

The chain carries TRBV7-8 and TRBJ1-5; the D is unclear. The V gene lost 2 bases and the J gene lost 2 bases, with 13 bases spanning the gap. Looked up from germline, CDR1 is SGHVS and CDR2 is FQNEAQ. The length of the CDR3 is 16 residues. The CDR3 protein is CASSLSGFGGNQPQHF. The DNA for the CDR3 is TGTGCCAGCAGCTTAAGCGGTTTTGGGGGCAATCAGCCCCAGCATTTT.

V gene TRBV19 combines with J gene TRBJ2-3, with D perhaps TRBD1 (6 bases). The CDR3 extends over 16 amino acids. The V gene's germline CDR1 is LNHDA and CDR2 SQIVND (reference sequence). The V end lost 3 bases, the J end lost 1 base, and 14 bases lay between the germline ends. CDR3 nucleotides: TGTGCCAGTAGTATCTCGAGGGGGTTGGGCACAGATACGCAGTATTTT. This encodes CASSISRGLGTDTQYF.

This clonotype was detected only a few times. The rearrangement uses TRBV20-1 and TRBJ1-1; TRBD1 matches at 8 bases. The CDR3 is made up of 14 amino acids. With 4 bases clipped from V and 2 bases from J, the junction kept 6 bases outside the gene matches. Germline loops: CDR1 DFQATT, CDR2 SNEGSKA (reference sequence). CDR3 protein: CSAKPGQGNTEAFF. The CDR3 DNA reads TGCAGTGCTAAGCCTGGACAGGGAAACACTGAAGCTTTCTTT.

The chain carries TRBV7-9 and TRBJ2-1; D is perhaps TRBD1 (5 bases). Germline V gene data show CDR1 as SEHNR and CDR2 as FQNEAQ (reference sequence). CDR3 length: 15 amino acids. The V gene lost 1 base and the J gene lost 8 bases, with 15 bases spanning the gap. The CDR3 DNA sequence: TGTGCCAGCAGCTTAGTTAGGGGAAGGGCGGATGAGCAGTTCTTC. The encoded protein is CASSLVRGRADEQFF.

The CDR3 protein is CSARGDYGYTF. The CDR3 coding sequence is TGCAGTGCTAGGGGGGACTATGGCTACACCTTC. V and J are TRBV20-1 and TRBJ1-2; D perhaps matches TRBD1 (5 bases). V dropped 3 bases and J dropped 3 bases, with 5 bases sitting between them. The CDR3 covers 11 residues. Looked up from germline, CDR1 is DFQATT and CDR2 is SNEGSKA (reference sequence).

This clonotype was observed a few times. The junction does not match germline at one end; this may be a read error. The V call is TRBV11-2, the J call TRBJ2-3, with TRBD1 matching 9 bases. The CDR3 loop spans 17 amino acids. Per germline, CDR1 SGHAT and CDR2 FQNNGV. CDR3 in amino acids: CASSLDGQGLRTDTQYF. The CDR3 DNA sequence: TGTGCCAGCAGCCTAGACGGACAGGGGCTAAGGACAGATACGCAGTATTTT.

The chain is built from TRBV4-1 and TRBJ1-5, with a tentative D call TRBD1 (5 bases). The CDR3 spans 15 residues. V was pared by 0 bases and J by 6 bases, with 12 bases between. Looked up from germline, CDR1 is MGHRA and CDR2 is YSYEKL. CDR3 residues: CASSQDLRGGQPQHF. The CDR3, as DNA: TGCGCCAGCAGCCAAGATCTCCGGGGGGGTCAGCCCCAGCATTTT.

This clonotype was counted at least ten times. The V call is TRBV12-3 or TRBV12-4, the J call TRBJ1-2; 9 nucleotides line up with TRBD1. CDR3 length: 14 amino acids. With V trimmed by 5 bases and J by 8 bases, 9 bases remained unmatched. The CDR3 loop reads CASSGTGTLWGYTF. For the CDR3, the DNA is TGTGCCAGCAGTGGGACAGGGACCCTATGGGGCTACACCTTC.

The genes are TRBV20-1 and TRBJ2-3; 10 bases align to TRBD2. The V and J ends lost 4 bases and 6 bases, in that order; junction bases with no gene match: 10. In germline, CDR1 is DFQATT, CDR2 SNEGSKA (reference sequence). The CDR3 extends over 15 amino acids. CDR3: CSANKREGPRDTQYF. As DNA, the CDR3 is TGCAGTGCTAATAAGCGGGAGGGCCCCCGGGATACGCAGTATTTT.

The table lists this clonotype with many counts. The chain links TRBV28 to TRBJ2-6; a possible D gene is TRBD2 (5 bases). This CDR3 is built from 15 residues. Germline-derived CDR1 and CDR2 are MDHEN and SYDVKM. V lost 10 bases to trimming and J lost 1 base, with 14 bases between them. CDR3 sequence reads: CAISYGSSGANVLTF. CDR3 nucleotides: TGTGCCATCTCCTATGGGAGTTCTGGGGCCAACGTCCTGACTTTC.

This clonotype was observed a few times. The chain uses TRBV27 and TRBJ2-5; 7 positions match TRBD1. This CDR3 spans 13 amino acids. Germline lookup yields CDR1 MNHEY and CDR2 SMNVEV (reference sequence). J was trimmed by 3 bases and V by 7 bases; bases with no gene match: 5. As DNA, the CDR3 is TGTGCCAGCACTTCAGACAGGGAAGAGACCCAGTACTTC. Its translation is CASTSDREETQYF.

The sample holds a few counts of this clonotype. The chain uses TRBV4-2 and TRBJ1-3, with 7 bases identical to TRBD1. This CDR3 has 16 amino acids. V trimming: 0 bases; J trimming: 2 bases; junction bases outside the gene matches: 4. Germline V gene data show CDR1 as LGHNA and CDR2 as YNFKEQ. CDR3 sequence: CASSQESGTAGNTIYF. For the CDR3, the DNA is TGTGCCAGCAGCCAAGAATCCGGGACAGCTGGAAACACCATATATTTT.

The rearrangement links TRBV20-1 to TRBJ1-6; 8 bases match TRBD1. This CDR3 has 16 residues. Germline CDR1 DFQATT, CDR2 SNEGSKA (reference sequence). After removal of 6 bases from V and 6 bases from J, the junction contained 13 bases not matched to a gene. In nucleotides, the CDR3 is TGCAGTGCCTTTAGTTCAGGGGGCTCGGTTAATTCACCCCTCCACTTT. Residues: CSAFSSGGSVNSPLHF.

This clonotype was observed a handful of times. Here the CDR3 reads CATRGSGRYNEQFF. The CDR3 DNA reads as TGTGCCACCAGGGGTAGCGGGAGGTACAATGAGCAGTTCTTC. The chain combines TRBV24-1 with TRBJ2-1, with 10 bases identical to TRBD2. This CDR3 has 14 residues. V lost 7 bases and J lost 4; bases outside the gene matches: 3. Germline CDR1 KGHDR, CDR2 SFDVKD.

This clonotype has only a few counts. The chain has TRBV5-5 and TRBJ2-7, with 7 positions matching TRBD1. Germline lookup yields CDR1 SGHKS and CDR2 YYEKEE (reference sequence). This CDR3 comprises 14 residues. The junction had 5 bases not matched to a gene; V was cut back by 0 bases and J by 5 bases. The CDR3 here is CASSLARGFDEQYF. CDR3 in DNA: TGTGCCAGCAGCTTGGCCAGGGGGTTCGACGAGCAGTACTTC.

In this sample, this clonotype turned up many times. V and J are TRBV7-2 and TRBJ2-1; TRBD1 is a possible D gene (6 bases). From germline, CDR1 is SGHTA and CDR2 FQGNSA. This CDR3 has 13 amino acids. V lost 1 base and J 8 bases, leaving 9 bases between the germline ends. The CDR3 region is CASSLGTEYEQFF. The CDR3 DNA reads TGTGCCAGCAGCTTAGGGACAGAGTATGAGCAGTTCTTC.

The table lists this clonotype with many counts. V gene TRBV11-3 combines with J gene TRBJ1-5; D unresolved. V dropped 2 bases and J dropped 0 bases, with 14 bases sitting between them. Germline CDR1 is SGHNT and CDR2 is YENEEA. The CDR3 loop spans 17 amino acids. The CDR3 nucleotides are TGTGCCAGCAGCTTAAATGCAGTCGATTATAGCAATCAGCCCCAGCATTTT. It codes for CASSLNAVDYSNQPQHF.

The V and J genes are TRBV7-2 and TRBJ2-3; TRBD2 matches at 8 bases. J was trimmed by 10 bases and V by 5 bases; bases with no gene match: 8. Germline V gene data show CDR1 as SGHTA and CDR2 as FQGNSA. This CDR3 has 13 amino acids. In DNA form, the CDR3 reads TGTGCCAGCAGCCCGGGACTAGTCTTGGCGCAGTATTTT. Protein product: CASSPGLVLAQYF.

This clonotype was detected a few times. This sequence joins TRBV7-9 and TRBJ2-7; 8 nucleotides match TRBD1. The CDR3 covers 14 residues. The germline V gene encodes CDR1 SEHNR and CDR2 FQNEAQ (reference sequence). V lost 6 bases and J lost 2; bases outside the gene matches: 6. Here the CDR3 reads CASRQTGATYEQYF. CDR3 bases: TGTGCCAGCAGACAGACAGGGGCGACCTACGAGCAGTACTTC. Together with reference TRBV7-9 and TRBJ2-7, the CDR3 gives the full variable domain: DTGVSQNPRHKITKRGQNVTFRCDPISEHNRLYWYRQTLGQGPEFLTYFQNEAQLEKSRLLSDRFSAERPKGSFSTLEIQRTEQGDSAMYLCASRQTGATYEQYFGPGTRLTVT.

This clonotype appeared a few times. The chain combines TRBV10-3 with TRBJ1-2, with D uncertain. This CDR3 region has 14 residues. Trimming shortened V by 0 bases and J by 2 bases, and 7 bases separated the two germline ends. Germline CDR1 ENHRY, CDR2 SYGVKD. This CDR3 is CAISESRRNYGYTF. For the CDR3, the DNA is TGTGCCATCAGTGAGTCCCGACGGAACTATGGCTACACCTTC.

The sample holds a few counts of this clonotype. V and J are TRBV28 and TRBJ2-1; 9 bases fit TRBD1. V shed 6 bases and J 2 bases; nucleotides not matched to a gene: 8. Germline V gives CDR1 MDHEN, CDR2 SYDVKM. This CDR3 comprises 16 residues. The CDR3 DNA is TGTGCCAGCAGCCGGGACAGGGCGGGAGCCTACAATGAGCAGTTCTTC. Its protein is CASSRDRAGAYNEQFF.